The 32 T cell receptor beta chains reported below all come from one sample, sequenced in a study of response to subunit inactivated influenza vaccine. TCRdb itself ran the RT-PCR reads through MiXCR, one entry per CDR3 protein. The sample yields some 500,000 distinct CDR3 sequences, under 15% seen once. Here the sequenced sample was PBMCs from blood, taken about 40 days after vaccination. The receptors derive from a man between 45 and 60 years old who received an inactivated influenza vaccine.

The CDR3 spells CASSREGGSGQETQYF. As DNA, the CDR3 is TGTGCCAGCAGCCGCGAGGGGGGCTCGGGGCAAGAGACCCAGTACTTC. V gene TRBV7-2 combines with J gene TRBJ2-5, with D perhaps assigned TRBD1 or TRBD2 (6 bases each). This CDR3 has 16 residues. Trimming took 5 bases from V and 2 from J, leaving 18 bases between them. CDR1 SGHTA and CDR2 FQGNSA come from the germline V gene.

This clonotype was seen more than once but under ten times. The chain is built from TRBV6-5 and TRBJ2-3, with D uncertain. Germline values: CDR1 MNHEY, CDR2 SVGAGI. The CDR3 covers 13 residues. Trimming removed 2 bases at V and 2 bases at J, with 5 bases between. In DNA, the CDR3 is TGTGCCAGCAGTTACAAGTCCACAGATACGCAGTATTTT. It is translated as CASSYKSTDTQYF.

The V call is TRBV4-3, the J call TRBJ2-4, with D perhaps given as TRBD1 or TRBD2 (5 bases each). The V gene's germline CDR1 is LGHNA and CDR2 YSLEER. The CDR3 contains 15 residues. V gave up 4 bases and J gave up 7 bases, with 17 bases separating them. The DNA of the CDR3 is TGCGCCAGCAGCCCGTGGGGGACCGGGGTCAACATTCAGTACTTC. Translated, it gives CASSPWGTGVNIQYF.

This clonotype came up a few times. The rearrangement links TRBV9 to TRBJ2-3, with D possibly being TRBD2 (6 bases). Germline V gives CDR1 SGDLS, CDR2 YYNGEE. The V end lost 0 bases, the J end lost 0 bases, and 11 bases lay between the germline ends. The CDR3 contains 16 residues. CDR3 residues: CASSVAGGMSTDTQYF. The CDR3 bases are TGTGCCAGCAGCGTAGCGGGCGGGATGAGCACAGATACGCAGTATTTT.

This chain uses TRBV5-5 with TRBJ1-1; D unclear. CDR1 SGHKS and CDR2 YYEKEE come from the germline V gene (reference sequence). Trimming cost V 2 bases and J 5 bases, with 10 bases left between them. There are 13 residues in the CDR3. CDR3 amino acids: CASSLEGITEAFF. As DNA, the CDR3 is TGTGCCAGCAGCTTAGAGGGTATAACTGAAGCTTTCTTT.

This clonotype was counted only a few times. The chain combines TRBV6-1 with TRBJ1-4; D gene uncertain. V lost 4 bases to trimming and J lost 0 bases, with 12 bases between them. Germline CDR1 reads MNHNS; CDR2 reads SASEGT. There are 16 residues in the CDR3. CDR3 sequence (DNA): TGTGCCAGCAGTGTGACCATTTACGCAACTAATGAAAAACTGTTTTTT. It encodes CASSVTIYATNEKLFF.

CDR3 DNA: TGCAGTGCTAGATCCAGGTTGAACACTGAAGCTTTCTTT. Protein: CSARSRLNTEAFF. The gene calls are TRBV20-1 and TRBJ1-1; D gene unclear. This CDR3 comprises 13 residues. Germline CDR1 and CDR2: DFQATT and SNEGSKA (reference sequence). The germline V and J ends were trimmed by 2 bases and 0 bases, with 7 bases remaining between them.

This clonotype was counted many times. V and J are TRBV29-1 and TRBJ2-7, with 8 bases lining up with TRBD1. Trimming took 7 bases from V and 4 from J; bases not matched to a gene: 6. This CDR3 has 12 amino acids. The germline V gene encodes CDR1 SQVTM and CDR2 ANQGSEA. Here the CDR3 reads CSAMDRVYEQYF. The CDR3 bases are TGCAGCGCCATGGACAGGGTTTACGAGCAGTACTTC.

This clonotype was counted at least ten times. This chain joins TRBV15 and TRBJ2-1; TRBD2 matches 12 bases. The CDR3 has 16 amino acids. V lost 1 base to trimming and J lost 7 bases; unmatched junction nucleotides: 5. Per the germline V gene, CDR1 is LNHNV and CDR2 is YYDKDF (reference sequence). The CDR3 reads CATSRVGLAGANEQFF. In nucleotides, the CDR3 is TGTGCCACCAGCAGAGTGGGACTAGCGGGTGCAAATGAGCAGTTCTTC.

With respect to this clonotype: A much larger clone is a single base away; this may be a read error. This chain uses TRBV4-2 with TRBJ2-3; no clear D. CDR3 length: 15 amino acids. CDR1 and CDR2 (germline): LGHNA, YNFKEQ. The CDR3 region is CVSSQDVVSTDTQYF. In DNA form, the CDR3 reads TGTGTCAGCAGCCAAGATGTCGTTAGCACAGATACGCAGTATTTT.

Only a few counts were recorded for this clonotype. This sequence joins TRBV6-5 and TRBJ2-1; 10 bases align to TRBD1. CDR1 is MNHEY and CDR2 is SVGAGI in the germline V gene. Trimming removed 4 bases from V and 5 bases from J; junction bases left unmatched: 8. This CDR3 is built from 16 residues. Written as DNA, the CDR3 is TGTGCCAGCAGTTTTCAACCGGGACAGGGGAACAATGAGCAGTTCTTC. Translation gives CASSFQPGQGNNEQFF.

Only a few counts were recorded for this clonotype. CDR3 nucleotides: TGCACCTCGAGAGGCGCCTCAGGCACAGATACGCAGTATTTT. Translation: CTSRGASGTDTQYF. This chain uses TRBV20-1 with TRBJ2-3; D is undetermined. The CDR3 runs 14 residues. The germline CDR1 and CDR2 sequences are DFQATT and SNEGSKA (reference sequence).

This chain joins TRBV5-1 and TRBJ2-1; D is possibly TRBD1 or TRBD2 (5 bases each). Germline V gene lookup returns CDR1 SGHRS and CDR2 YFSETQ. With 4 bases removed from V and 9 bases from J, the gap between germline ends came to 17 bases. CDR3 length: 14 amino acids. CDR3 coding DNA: TGCGCCAGCAGCAGGGGACCTGGGACGACTGAGCAGTTCTTC. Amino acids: CASSRGPGTTEQFF.

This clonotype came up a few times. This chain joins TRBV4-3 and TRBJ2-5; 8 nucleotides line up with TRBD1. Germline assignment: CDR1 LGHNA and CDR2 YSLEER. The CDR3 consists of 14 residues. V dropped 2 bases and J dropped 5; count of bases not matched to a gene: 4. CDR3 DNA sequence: TGCGCCAGCAGCCAACAGGGGGCAAGCGAGACCCAGTACTTC. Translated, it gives CASSQQGASETQYF.

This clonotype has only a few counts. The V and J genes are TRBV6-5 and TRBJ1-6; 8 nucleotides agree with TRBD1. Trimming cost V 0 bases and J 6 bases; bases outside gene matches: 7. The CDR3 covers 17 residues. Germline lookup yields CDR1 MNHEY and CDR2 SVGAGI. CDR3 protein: CASSYSTRTGTNSPLHF. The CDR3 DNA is TGTGCCAGCAGTTACTCGACCCGGACAGGGACTAATTCACCCCTCCACTTT.

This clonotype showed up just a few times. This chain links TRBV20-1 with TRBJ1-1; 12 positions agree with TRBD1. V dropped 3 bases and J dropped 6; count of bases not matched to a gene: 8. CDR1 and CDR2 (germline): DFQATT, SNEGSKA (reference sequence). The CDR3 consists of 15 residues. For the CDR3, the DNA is TGCAGTGCTAGGGGACAGGGGGCGCGGGGCGCTGAAGCTTTCTTT. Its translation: CSARGQGARGAEAFF.

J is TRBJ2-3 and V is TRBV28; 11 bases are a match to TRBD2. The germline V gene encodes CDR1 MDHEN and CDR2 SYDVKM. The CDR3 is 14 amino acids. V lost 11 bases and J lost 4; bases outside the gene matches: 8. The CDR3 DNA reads TGTGCCGGAAATAGCGGGGGGGCGGCAGATACGCAGTATTTT. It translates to CAGNSGGAADTQYF. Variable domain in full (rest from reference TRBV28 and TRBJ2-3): DVKVTQSSRYLVKRTGEKVFLECVQDMDHENMFWYRQDPGLGLRLIYFSYDVKMKEKGDIPEGYSVSREKKERFSLILESASTNQTSMYLCAGNSGGAADTQYFGPGTRLTVL.

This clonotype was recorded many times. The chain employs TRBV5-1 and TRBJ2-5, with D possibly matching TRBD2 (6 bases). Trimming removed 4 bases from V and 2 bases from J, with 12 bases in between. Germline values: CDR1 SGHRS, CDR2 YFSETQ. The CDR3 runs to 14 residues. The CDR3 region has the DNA TGCGCCAGCAGCAGGGAGGTAACGCAAGAGACCCAGTACTTC. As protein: CASSREVTQETQYF.

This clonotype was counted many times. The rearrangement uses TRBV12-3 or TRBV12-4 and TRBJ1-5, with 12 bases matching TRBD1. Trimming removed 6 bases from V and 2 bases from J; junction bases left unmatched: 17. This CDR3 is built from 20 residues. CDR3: CASRSPLPGQGAIGNQPQHF. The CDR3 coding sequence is TGTGCCAGCAGATCCCCCCTTCCGGGACAGGGGGCAATTGGCAATCAGCCCCAGCATTTT.

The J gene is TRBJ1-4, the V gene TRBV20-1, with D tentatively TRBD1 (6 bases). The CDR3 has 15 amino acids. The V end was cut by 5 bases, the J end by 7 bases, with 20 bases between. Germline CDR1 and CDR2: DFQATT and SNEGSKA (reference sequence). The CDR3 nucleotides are TGCAGTGCTGGAGGGACCGACAGGATCGGTGAAAAACTGTTTTTT. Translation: CSAGGTDRIGEKLFF.

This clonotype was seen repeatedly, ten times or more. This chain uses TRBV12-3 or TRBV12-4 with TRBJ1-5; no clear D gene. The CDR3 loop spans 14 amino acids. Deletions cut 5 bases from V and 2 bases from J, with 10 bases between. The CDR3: CASSPLGGNQPQHF. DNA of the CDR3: TGTGCCAGCAGTCCGCTTGGGGGCAATCAGCCCCAGCATTTT.

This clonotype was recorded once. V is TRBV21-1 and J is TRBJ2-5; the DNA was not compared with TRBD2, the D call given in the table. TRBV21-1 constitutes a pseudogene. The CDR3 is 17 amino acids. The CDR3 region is CASSKAPASGGEETQYF. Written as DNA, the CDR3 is TGTGCCAGCAGCAAAGCTCCGGCTAGCGGGGGGGAAGAGACCCAGTACTTC.

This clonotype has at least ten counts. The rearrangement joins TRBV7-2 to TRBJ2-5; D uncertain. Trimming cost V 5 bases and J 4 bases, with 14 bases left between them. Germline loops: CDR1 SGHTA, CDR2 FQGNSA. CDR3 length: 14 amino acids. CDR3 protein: CASSKQSTGETQYF. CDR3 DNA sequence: TGTGCCAGCAGCAAACAGAGCACGGGAGAGACCCAGTACTTC.

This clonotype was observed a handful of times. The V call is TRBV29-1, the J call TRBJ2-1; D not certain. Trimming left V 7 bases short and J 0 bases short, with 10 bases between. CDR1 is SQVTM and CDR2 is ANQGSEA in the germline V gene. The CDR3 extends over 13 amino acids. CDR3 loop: CSGRKSSYNEQFF. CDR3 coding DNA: TGCAGCGGCCGTAAGAGCTCCTACAATGAGCAGTTCTTC.

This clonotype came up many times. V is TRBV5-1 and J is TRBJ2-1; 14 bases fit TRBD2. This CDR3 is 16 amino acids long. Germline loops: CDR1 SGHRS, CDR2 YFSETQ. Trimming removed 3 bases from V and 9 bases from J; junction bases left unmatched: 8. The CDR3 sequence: CASSWGTSGSQGEQFF. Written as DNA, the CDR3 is TGCGCCAGCAGCTGGGGGACTAGCGGGAGTCAGGGTGAGCAGTTCTTC.

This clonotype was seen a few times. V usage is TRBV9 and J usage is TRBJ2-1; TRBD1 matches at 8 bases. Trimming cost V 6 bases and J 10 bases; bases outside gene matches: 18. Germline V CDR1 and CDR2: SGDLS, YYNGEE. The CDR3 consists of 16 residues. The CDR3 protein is CASTTQGDSRFGEQFF. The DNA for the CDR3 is TGTGCCAGCACCACACAGGGGGACTCCCGTTTCGGAGAGCAGTTCTTC.

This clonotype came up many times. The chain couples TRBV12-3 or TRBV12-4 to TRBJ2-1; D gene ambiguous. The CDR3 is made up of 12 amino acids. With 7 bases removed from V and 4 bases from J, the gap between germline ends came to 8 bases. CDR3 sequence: CASTQQYNEQFF. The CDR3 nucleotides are TGTGCCAGCACCCAACAGTACAATGAGCAGTTCTTC.

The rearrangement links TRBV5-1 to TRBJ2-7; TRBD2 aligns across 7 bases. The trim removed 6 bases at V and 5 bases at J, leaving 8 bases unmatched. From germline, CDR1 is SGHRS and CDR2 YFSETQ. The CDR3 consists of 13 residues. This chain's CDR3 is CASKDSGLDEQYF. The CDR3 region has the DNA TGCGCCAGCAAAGATAGCGGGCTCGACGAGCAGTACTTC.

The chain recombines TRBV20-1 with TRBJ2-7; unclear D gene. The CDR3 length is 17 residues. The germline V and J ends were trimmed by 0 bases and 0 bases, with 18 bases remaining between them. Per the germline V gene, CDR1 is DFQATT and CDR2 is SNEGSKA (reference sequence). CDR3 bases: TGCAGTGCTAGAGACTTCGACGTGCGGCTCTTCTCCTACGAGCAGTACTTC. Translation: CSARDFDVRLFSYEQYF.

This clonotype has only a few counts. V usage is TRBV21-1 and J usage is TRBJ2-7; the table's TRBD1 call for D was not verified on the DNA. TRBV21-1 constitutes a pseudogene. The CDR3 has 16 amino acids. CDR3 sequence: CASSKRGGIRLGEQYF. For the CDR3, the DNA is TGTGCCAGCAGCAAAAGGGGCGGGATTCGGTTGGGCGAGCAGTACTTC.

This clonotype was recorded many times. CDR3 sequence: CAIRDTSGRNTGELFF. The CDR3 region has the DNA TGTGCCATCAGAGATACTAGCGGGAGGAACACCGGGGAGCTGTTTTTT. The chain recombines TRBV10-3 with TRBJ2-2; 11 bases match TRBD2. The V gene's germline CDR1 is ENHRY and CDR2 SYGVKD. The V segment lost 6 bases and the J segment 1 base; nucleotides outside the gene matches: 4. The CDR3 covers 16 residues.

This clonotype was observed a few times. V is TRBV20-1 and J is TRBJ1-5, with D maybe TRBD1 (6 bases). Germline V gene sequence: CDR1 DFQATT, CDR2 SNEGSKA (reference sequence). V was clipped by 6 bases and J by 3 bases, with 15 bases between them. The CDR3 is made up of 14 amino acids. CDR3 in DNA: TGCAGTGCGAAACAGGGAAGTCTCAATCAGCCCCAGCATTTT. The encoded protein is CSAKQGSLNQPQHF.